Listed here are 24 T cell receptor beta chains from one sample, sequenced in a study of cytomegalovirus exposure and HLA in healthy donors. Primers: 60 Vbeta forward and 13 Jbeta reverse. Measured with immunoSEQ multiplex PCR; TCRdb has only the in-frame clones, and not every one. The sample contains 75,000 to 80,000 clones, 72% of which appear only once. Sequencing input: PBMCs. The receptor source for this set is a man aged 55 to 70 in good health and CMV-seropositive.

This rearrangement joins TRBV27 to TRBJ1-6; TRBD1 aligns across 8 bases. Trimming removed 3 bases from V and 4 bases from J; junction bases left unmatched: 5. This CDR3 comprises 16 residues. Germline CDR1 reads MNHEY; CDR2 reads SMNVEV (reference sequence). The CDR3 sequence is CASSFEGQGYNSPLHF. The CDR3, as DNA: TGTGCCAGCAGTTTCGAAGGACAGGGATATAATTCACCCCTCCACTTT.

This clone was seen only a few times. The chain employs TRBV10-3 and TRBJ1-5; 8 bases are a match to TRBD1. Germline V gene data show CDR1 as ENHRY and CDR2 as SYGVKD. The CDR3 has 13 amino acids. The junction had 3 bases not matched to a gene; V was cut back by 6 bases and J by 5 bases. The CDR3 spells CAIRDREDQPQHF. The CDR3 nucleotides read TGTGCCATCAGGGACAGGGAAGATCAGCCCCAGCATTTT.

In its sample, this clone was seen a few times. The chain combines TRBV4-1 with TRBJ2-3, with a weak D call TRBD2 (5 bases). Germline V gene sequence: CDR1 MGHRA, CDR2 YSYEKL. Trimming took off 4 bases at V and 0 bases at J, with 17 bases between the two ends. This CDR3 is 17 amino acids long. The CDR3 protein is CASSLNPGAESTDTQYF. The DNA for the CDR3 is TGCGCCAGCAGCCTAAACCCCGGAGCGGAAAGCACAGATACGCAGTATTTT.

The chain links TRBV28 to TRBJ1-1; 7 bases align to TRBD1. Unmatched junction bases numbered 10, after V lost 5 bases and J lost 10 bases. The CDR3 loop spans 13 amino acids. The V gene's germline CDR1 is MDHEN and CDR2 SYDVKM. The CDR3 nucleotides read TGTGCCAGCAGTGTGGGACAGACAATCGGAGCTTTCTTT. This encodes CASSVGQTIGAFF.

The V call is TRBV6-6, the J call TRBJ2-7, with D unclear. V lost 1 base, J lost 0 bases, and 4 bases lay in between. The V gene's germline CDR1 is MNHNY and CDR2 SVGAGI (reference sequence). This CDR3 is built from 13 residues. The CDR3, as DNA: TGTGCCAGCAGTTACTTCCTCTCCTACGAGCAGTACTTC. Translated: CASSYFLSYEQYF.

This chain joins TRBV6-4 and TRBJ1-3; tentatively, D is TRBD1 (6 bases). The germline V gene encodes CDR1 MRHNA and CDR2 SNTAGT. Trimming took off 6 bases at V and 5 bases at J, with 20 bases between the two ends. The CDR3 runs to 16 residues. CDR3 residues: CASSLRDTYHRNTIYF. CDR3 coding DNA: TGTGCCAGCAGCCTCCGGGACACCTACCACCGAAACACCATATATTTT.

The chain recombines TRBV6-6 with TRBJ1-6, with D uncertain. Germline assignment: CDR1 MNHNY and CDR2 SVGAGI (reference sequence). V was cut by 5 bases and J by 0 bases, with 11 bases left in between. This CDR3 contains 16 residues. CDR3 sequence reads: CASSRMGSSYNSPLHF. In DNA, the CDR3 is TGTGCCAGCAGTAGAATGGGGAGCTCCTATAATTCACCCCTCCACTTT.

The chain couples TRBV29-1 to TRBJ1-1; D uncertain. Trimming took 4 bases from V and 0 from J, leaving 9 bases between them. The CDR3 has 13 amino acids. Germline lookup yields CDR1 SQVTM and CDR2 ANQGSEA. The chain's CDR3 is CSVGHKLNTEAFF. For the CDR3, the DNA is TGCAGCGTTGGGCACAAACTGAACACTGAAGCTTTCTTT.

The genes are TRBV7-8 and TRBJ2-7, with 9 bases matching TRBD1. This CDR3 has 16 amino acids. The V gene's germline CDR1 is SGHVS and CDR2 FQNEAQ. V lost 3 bases, J lost 0 bases, and 6 bases stayed unmatched. The CDR3 DNA reads as TGTGCCAGCAGCTTCCCCCGGGACAGGGACTCCTACGAGCAGTACTTC. Protein: CASSFPRDRDSYEQYF.

The gene calls are TRBV4-2 and TRBJ1-4, with no clear D. Germline V CDR1 and CDR2: LGHNA, YNFKEQ. This CDR3 has 16 residues. V was trimmed by 0 bases and J by 4 bases, leaving 12 bases between them. In nucleotides, the CDR3 is TGTGCCAGCAGCCAAGAAGGCACGCCGGGTAATGAAAAACTGTTTTTT. Protein: CASSQEGTPGNEKLFF.

The rearrangement uses TRBV27 and TRBJ2-7; D possibly corresponds to TRBD1 (5 bases). This CDR3 region has 13 residues. V was trimmed by 4 bases and J by 7 bases, leaving 14 bases between them. Germline CDR1 MNHEY, CDR2 SMNVEV (reference sequence). The CDR3 protein is CASSYGHLGEQYF. The CDR3 DNA reads as TGTGCCAGCAGTTATGGACATCTGGGGGAGCAGTACTTC.

V usage is TRBV4-1 and J usage is TRBJ1-6; D is uncertain. Trimming took off 0 bases at V and 8 bases at J, with 8 bases between the two ends. Looked up from germline, CDR1 is MGHRA and CDR2 is YSYEKL. The CDR3 spans 14 residues. This chain's CDR3 is CASSQDGRDSPLHF. Written as DNA, the CDR3 is TGCGCCAGCAGCCAAGATGGGCGGGATTCACCCCTCCACTTT.

This chain links TRBV5-7 with TRBJ2-1, with TRBD2 matching over 10 bases. TRBV5-7 counts as an open reading frame of uncertain function. The CDR3 spans 17 residues. Trimming took 6 bases from V and 6 from J; bases not matched to a gene: 15. CDR3 in DNA: TGTGCCAGCACATCGCAGAGGGCAGCGGGGGGGTGCAATGAGCAGTTCTTC. Translation: CASTSQRAAGGCNEQFF.

This chain joins TRBV6-6 and TRBJ2-7, with D maybe TRBD1 (5 bases). The germline V and J ends were trimmed by 0 bases and 2 bases, with 14 bases remaining between them. The CDR3 has 16 residues. In germline, CDR1 is MNHNY, CDR2 SVGAGI (reference sequence). As DNA, the CDR3 is TGTGCCAGCAGTTACTCCACAGGAACCTTACCCTACGAGCAGTACTTC. Translation: CASSYSTGTLPYEQYF.

This rearrangement joins TRBV5-1 to TRBJ2-3; TRBD1 is a possible D gene (5 bases). This CDR3 has 15 amino acids. The germline gives CDR1 SGHRS, CDR2 YFSETQ. Trimming removed 4 bases from V and 2 bases from J, with 14 bases in between. For the CDR3, the DNA is TGCGCCAGCAGCGCATCAGGGTTTTTCACAGATACGCAGTATTTT. Protein product: CASSASGFFTDTQYF.

The chain recombines TRBV19 with TRBJ2-7, with 8 bases matching TRBD1. The CDR3 consists of 15 residues. Trimming at V came to 3 bases and at J to 4 bases, leaving 8 bases not matched to a gene. Looked up from germline, CDR1 is LNHDA and CDR2 is SQIVND (reference sequence). The CDR3 loop is CASSIHGTGEYEQYF. CDR3 nucleotide sequence: TGTGCCAGTAGTATCCATGGGACAGGAGAATACGAGCAGTACTTC.

This chain joins TRBV5-5 and TRBJ1-3, with D possibly matching TRBD1 (5 bases). V lost 5 bases to trimming and J lost 9 bases, with 21 bases between them. The germline V gene has CDR1 SGHKS and CDR2 YYEKEE (reference sequence). This CDR3 spans 15 amino acids. CDR3 sequence (DNA): TGTGCCAGCAGATTGCTCGGGACCGGGAGTGGCACCATATATTTT. This translates into CASRLLGTGSGTIYF.

The rearrangement joins TRBV2 to TRBJ1-2; 7 positions agree with TRBD1. The trim removed 9 bases at V and 8 bases at J, leaving 9 bases unmatched. The length of the CDR3 is 12 residues. Germline V gene data show CDR1 as SNHLY and CDR2 as FYNNEI. The CDR3 DNA reads TGTGCCAGAGACAGGGAGGAGGAGGGCTACACCTTC. It yields the protein CARDREEEGYTF.

The chain uses TRBV7-9 and TRBJ2-5; 11 bases are a match to TRBD2. V gave up 3 bases and J gave up 1 base; unmatched junction bases: 7. The germline gives CDR1 SEHNR, CDR2 FQNEAQ (reference sequence). CDR3 length equals 17 residues. CDR3 residues: CASSFQTSGEIQETQYF. CDR3 nucleotide sequence: TGTGCCAGCAGCTTCCAGACTAGCGGGGAGATCCAAGAGACCCAGTACTTC.

The chain recombines TRBV5-1 with TRBJ2-5; D call uncertain. This CDR3 is 11 amino acids long. Germline CDR1 is SGHRS and CDR2 is YFSETQ. Trimming stripped 4 bases from V and 3 bases from J, with 4 bases between. The CDR3 coding sequence is TGCGCCAGCAGCGTTAAAGAGACCCAGTACTTC. Residues: CASSVKETQYF.

This chain connects TRBV5-4 to TRBJ2-7; 10 bases fit TRBD1. V lost 4 bases, J lost 2 bases, and 6 bases stayed unmatched. Germline values: CDR1 SGHNT, CDR2 YYREEE (reference sequence). The CDR3 runs 15 residues. DNA for the CDR3: TGTGCCAGCAGCCTTTCCGGGACAGGGGCCTACGAGCAGTACTTC. This sequence encodes CASSLSGTGAYEQYF. Full variable domain (missing parts from reference TRBV5-4 and TRBJ2-7): ETGVTQSPTHLIKTRGQQVTLRCSSQSGHNTVSWYQQALGQGPQFIFQYYREEENGRGNFPPRFSGLQFPNYSSELNVNALELDDSALYLCASSLSGTGAYEQYFGPGTRLTVT.

The genes are TRBV7-2 and TRBJ2-2; possible D gene TRBD1, 6 bases. Germline V gene data show CDR1 as SGHTA and CDR2 as FQGNSA. The CDR3 covers 17 residues. V was pared by 4 bases and J by 4 bases, with 19 bases between. The CDR3 nucleotides are TGTGCCAGCAGCTCCAACCCCGGGACACTAGTCACCGGGGAGCTGTTTTTT. Translated: CASSSNPGTLVTGELFF.

The chain couples TRBV28 to TRBJ1-1, with a weak D call TRBD1 (6 bases). There are 14 residues in the CDR3. V lost 2 bases to trimming and J lost 2 bases, with 9 bases between them. Germline V lookup: CDR1 MDHEN, CDR2 SYDVKM. CDR3 nucleotide sequence: TGTGCCAGCAGTTTACACAGGGCCAACACTGAAGCTTTCTTT. Amino acids: CASSLHRANTEAFF.

The chain combines TRBV7-6 with TRBJ2-7; weak D call: TRBD2 (6 bases). Between the trimmed V and J ends, which lost 6 bases and 2 bases, there was a span of 14 bases. The germline V gene has CDR1 SGHVS and CDR2 FNYEAQ. CDR3 length: 14 amino acids. The CDR3 here is CASSQRDSAYEQYF. CDR3 coding DNA: TGTGCCAGCAGTCAACGGGACTCCGCCTACGAGCAGTACTTC.